The present T cell receptor beta chain was sequenced within a study of T cell responses to AZD1222 COVID-19 vaccine. At the level of the study: Second-dose intervals of approximately 4 or approximately 12 weeks were pooled.

As for this clone: Its antigen is undetermined.

The germline V and J ends were trimmed by 1 base and 6 bases, with 15 bases remaining between them. Per the germline V gene, CDR1 is SGHAT and CDR2 is FQNNGV. This CDR3 has 16 residues. Profiling relied on immunoSEQ multiplex PCR, and the TCRdb table lists in-frame clones only, not all of them. This table has 150,000 to 200,000 clones, 90% to 95% appearing once. Study-wide findings and caveats: Spike-spanning, vaccine-associated CD4 TCRs were dominant at 160-218 and 743-854. Only after the peak T cell response were repertoires sampled.

V and J are TRBV11-2 and TRBJ2-2; D may be TRBD2 (5 bases). Sequenced material: peripheral blood, taken on day 0 of AZD1222 vaccination. The clonotype comes from an adult in good health. The CDR3 nucleotides read TGTGCCAGCAGCTTAGTTTTCGGGGAATCTGCCGGGGAGCTGTTTTTT. Its translation: CASSLVFGESAGELFF.